This T cell receptor beta chain was identified during a study of CD8 T cells in Susac syndrome. Germline lookup yields CDR1 MNHNS and CDR2 SASEGT. V lost 2 bases and J 8 bases, leaving 9 bases between the germline ends. The CDR3 length is 12 residues. Roughly 0.45 to 1 ug RNA was reverse transcribed with random hexamers. The amplification used immunoSEQ multiplex PCR on TCR beta CDR3; it spanned 54 Vbeta and 13 Jbeta. In TCRdb, the immunoSEQ multiplex PCR reads were re-called with MiXCR into one record per CDR3 protein. In the table there are approximately 170,000 distinct CDR3 sequences, 94% of which are singletons.

This receptor was identified in a human donor with multiple sclerosis. Sequenced: CD4+ T cells from PBMCs. J is TRBJ1-2 and V is TRBV6-1; tentatively, D is TRBD1 (5 bases). This CDR3 reads CASSESGDGYTF. CDR3 bases: TGTGCCAGCAGTGAATCGGGGGACGGCTACACCTTC.